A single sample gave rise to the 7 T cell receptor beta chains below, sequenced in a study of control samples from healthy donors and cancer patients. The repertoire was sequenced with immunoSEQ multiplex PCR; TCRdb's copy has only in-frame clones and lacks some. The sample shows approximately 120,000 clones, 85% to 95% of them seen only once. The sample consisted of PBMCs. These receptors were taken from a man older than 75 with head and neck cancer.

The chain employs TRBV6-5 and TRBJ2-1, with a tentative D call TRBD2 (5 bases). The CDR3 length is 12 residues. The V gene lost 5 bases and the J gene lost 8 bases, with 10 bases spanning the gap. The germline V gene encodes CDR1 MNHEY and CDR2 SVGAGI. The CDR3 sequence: CASSRGLDEQFF. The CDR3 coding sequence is TGTGCCAGCAGTCGGGGTCTCGATGAGCAGTTCTTC.

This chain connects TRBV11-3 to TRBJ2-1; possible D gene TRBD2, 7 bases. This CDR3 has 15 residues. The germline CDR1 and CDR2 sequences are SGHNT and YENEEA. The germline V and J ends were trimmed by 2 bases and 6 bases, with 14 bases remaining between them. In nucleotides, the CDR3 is TGTGCCAGCAGCTTAAGGGGGGGCAGGTCCAATGAGCAGTTCTTC. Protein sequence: CASSLRGGRSNEQFF.

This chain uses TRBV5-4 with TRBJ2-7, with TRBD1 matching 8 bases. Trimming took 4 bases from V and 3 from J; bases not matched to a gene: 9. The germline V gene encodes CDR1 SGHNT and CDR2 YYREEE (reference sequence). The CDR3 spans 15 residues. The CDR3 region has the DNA TGTGCCAGCAGCCCTATACAGGGGGAGAACTACGAGCAGTACTTC. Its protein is CASSPIQGENYEQYF.

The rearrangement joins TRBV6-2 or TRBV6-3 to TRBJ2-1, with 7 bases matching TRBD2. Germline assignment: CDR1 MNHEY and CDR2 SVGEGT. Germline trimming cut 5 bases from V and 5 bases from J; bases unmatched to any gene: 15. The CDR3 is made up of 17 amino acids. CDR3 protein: CASSPRLWRENHNEQFF. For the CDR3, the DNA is TGTGCCAGCAGTCCACGTCTGTGGCGGGAGAATCACAATGAGCAGTTCTTC.

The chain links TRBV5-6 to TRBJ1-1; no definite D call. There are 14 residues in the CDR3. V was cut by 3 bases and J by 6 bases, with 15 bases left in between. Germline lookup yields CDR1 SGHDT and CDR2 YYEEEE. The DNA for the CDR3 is TGTGCCAGCAGCTCACTTGACAACTACCCTGAAGCTTTCTTT. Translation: CASSSLDNYPEAFF. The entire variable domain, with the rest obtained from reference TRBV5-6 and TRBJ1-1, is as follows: DAGVTQSPTHLIKTRGQQVTLRCSPKSGHDTVSWYQQALGQGPQFIFQYYEEEERQRGNFPDRFSGHQFPNYSSELNVNALLLGDSALYLCASSSLDNYPEAFFGQGTRLTVV.

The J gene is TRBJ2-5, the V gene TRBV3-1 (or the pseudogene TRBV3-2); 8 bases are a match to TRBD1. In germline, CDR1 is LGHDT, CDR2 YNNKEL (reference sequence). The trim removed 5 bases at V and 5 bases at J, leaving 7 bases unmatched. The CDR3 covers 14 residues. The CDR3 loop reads CASSSQGARETQYF. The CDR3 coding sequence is TGTGCCAGCAGCTCCCAGGGGGCTCGTGAGACCCAGTACTTC.

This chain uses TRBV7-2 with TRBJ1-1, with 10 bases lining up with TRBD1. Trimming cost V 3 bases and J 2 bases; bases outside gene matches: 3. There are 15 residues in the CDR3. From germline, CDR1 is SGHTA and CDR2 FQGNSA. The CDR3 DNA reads TGTGCCAGCAGCTTCCGGGACAGGGGAAACACTGAAGCTTTCTTT. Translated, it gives CASSFRDRGNTEAFF.